The 27 T cell receptor beta chains listed next were all sequenced from one sample in a study of CD8+CD57+ T cells in acquired aplastic anemia. An expansion of CD8+CD57+ cells by flow cytometry had been shown in patients chosen for sequencing. CDR3 and TCR beta VDJ profiling relied on a genomic DNA template. TCRdb independently ran MiXCR on the reads; one entry per CDR3 protein. Here the sample spans 400,000 to 600,000 distinct CDR3 sequences, around a third being singletons. Sequencing used sorted CD4+, CD8+, or CD8+CD57+ T cells (not recorded which) from PBMCs. The receptors derive from a human donor with aplastic anemia.

To note about this clonotype: The conserved final phenylalanine or tryptophan is absent from the CDR3, which likely points to a read error. Because the CDR3's place on the DNA is in doubt, the DNA is left out and the CDR3 is given as listed by TCRdb. V is TRBV2 and J is TRBJ1-6; TRBD1, the table's D call, was not compared with the DNA. A total of 8 residues make up the CDR3, ends included. Germline CDR1 reads SNHLY; CDR2 reads FYNNEI. The CDR3 here is CASPVSGG.

In its sample, this clonotype was seen a few times. The chain joins TRBV7-8 to TRBJ2-7; D might be TRBD1 (5 bases). The CDR3 runs to 12 residues. Germline V gene sequence: CDR1 SGHVS, CDR2 FQNEAQ. V was clipped by 5 bases and J by 7 bases, with 12 bases between them. CDR3 nucleotides: TGTGCCAGCAGCCCACAGGCAGAAGAGCAGTACTTC. This codes for CASSPQAEEQYF.

This clonotype was counted ten times or more. The chain uses TRBV19 and TRBJ2-5, with 8 nucleotides matching TRBD2. The CDR3 contains 13 residues. Germline-derived CDR1 and CDR2 are LNHDA and SQIVND (reference sequence). Trimming removed 5 bases from V and 1 base from J; junction bases left unmatched: 0. The CDR3 DNA is TGTGCCAGTAGTGCGGGGGGCCAAGAGACCCAGTACTTC. Translated, it gives CASSAGGQETQYF.

The sample holds many counts of this clonotype. V and J are TRBV7-2 and TRBJ1-2, with D unclear. The CDR3 spans 15 residues. The germline gives CDR1 SGHTA, CDR2 FQGNSA. V lost 0 bases and J lost 8, with 16 bases in between. The CDR3 sequence: CASSLAQVGSGGYTF. The CDR3 DNA follows: TGTGCCAGCAGCTTAGCGCAGGTGGGGTCAGGAGGCTACACCTTC.

This clonotype appeared many times. The CDR3 loop reads CATSDLRNNQPQHF. DNA for the CDR3: TGTGCCACCAGTGATTTGCGCAACAATCAGCCCCAGCATTTT. The chain carries TRBV24-1 and TRBJ1-5; the D is unclear. The CDR3 runs 14 residues. Germline V gives CDR1 KGHDR, CDR2 SFDVKD. Trimming removed 0 bases from V and 3 bases from J, with 5 bases in between.

Concerning this clonotype: A much bigger clone sits one base away, suggesting this may be a read error. The V and J genes are TRBV14 and TRBJ1-1; D unresolved. Germline assignment: CDR1 SGHDN and CDR2 FVKESK. This CDR3 is built from 13 residues. The CDR3 DNA sequence: TGTGCCAGCAGCCAAGCGGAGTCTACTCAAGCTTCCTTT. Protein sequence: CASSQAESTQASF.

This clonotype was counted between two and nine times. The chain is built from TRBV15 and TRBJ2-1; the D gene is possibly TRBD2 (5 bases). This CDR3 contains 13 residues. Germline V gene data show CDR1 as LNHNV and CDR2 as YYDKDF (reference sequence). The V end was cut by 6 bases, the J end by 12 bases, with 18 bases between. This CDR3 reads CATRPTNEAGQFF. The DNA of the CDR3 is TGTGCCACCAGACCGACCAACGAGGCGGGGCAGTTCTTC.

This chain connects TRBV4-2 to TRBJ1-5; the D is unclear. The CDR3 has 14 residues. The V end was cut by 0 bases, the J end by 1 base, with 4 bases between. The V gene's germline CDR1 is LGHNA and CDR2 YNFKEQ. This chain's CDR3 is CASSQDRSNQPQHF. In nucleotides, the CDR3 is TGTGCCAGCAGCCAAGACAGAAGCAATCAGCCCCAGCATTTT.

In the case of this clonotype: Because the CDR3 is missing its conserved closing phenylalanine or tryptophan, this is likely a read error. The V call is TRBV19, the J call TRBJ1-2; TRBD1 might be the D (5 bases). Germline loops: CDR1 LNHDA, CDR2 SQIVND (reference sequence). Trimming removed 10 bases from V and 6 bases from J, with 21 bases in between. This CDR3 contains 14 residues. This chain's CDR3 is CANRQLRDLHGYTL. CDR3 coding DNA: TGTGCCAATAGGCAGTTAAGGGACCTCCATGGCTACACCCTC.

This clonotype has more than one count but fewer than ten. The gene calls are TRBV9 and TRBJ2-5; D possibly corresponds to TRBD2 (6 bases). CDR1 is SGDLS and CDR2 is YYNGEE in the germline V gene. CDR3 size: 14 residues. V dropped 2 bases and J dropped 2 bases, with 10 bases sitting between them. This CDR3 is CASSVAGLQETQYF. CDR3 nucleotides: TGTGCCAGCAGCGTGGCGGGGCTTCAAGAGACCCAGTACTTC.

This clonotype came up a few times. A much larger clone differs by one base, so this may be a read error. The chain recombines TRBV7-9 with TRBJ1-6; TRBD1 aligns across 9 bases. The CDR3 sequence is 15 residues long. The V gene's germline CDR1 is SEHNR and CDR2 FQNEAQ (reference sequence). J gave up 10 bases and V 5 bases, and 9 bases lay outside the gene matches. CDR3 protein: CASSLGTGNRSPLHF. DNA for the CDR3: TGTGCCAGCAGCCTGGGGACAGGGAATCGGTCACCCCTCCACTTT.

The chain joins TRBV5-4 to TRBJ2-7; 7 bases fit TRBD1. J was trimmed by 7 bases and V by 2 bases; bases with no gene match: 18. CDR1 and CDR2 (germline): SGHNT, YYREEE (reference sequence). The CDR3 consists of 17 residues. The CDR3 region has the DNA TGTGCCAGCAGCTTCAAAGGCTGGGACAGACTACCTCAGGAGCAGTACTTC. As protein: CASSFKGWDRLPQEQYF.

This clonotype was seen at least ten times. The rearrangement uses TRBV20-1 and TRBJ2-7; 7 bases align to TRBD1. CDR1 is DFQATT, CDR2 SNEGSKA, per germline (reference sequence). The CDR3 totals 13 residues. DNA of the CDR3: TGCGGCCTGGACAGGCTGAGCTCCTACGAGCAGTACTTC. The encoded protein is CGLDRLSSYEQYF.

This clonotype was seen repeatedly, ten times or more. The V call is TRBV20-1, the J call TRBJ2-3; 11 bases map to TRBD2. Looked up from germline, CDR1 is DFQATT and CDR2 is SNEGSKA (reference sequence). The CDR3 is made up of 14 amino acids. V lost 6 bases, J lost 4 bases, and 6 bases stayed unmatched. CDR3 sequence: CSAPLAGGADTQYF. Here the CDR3 DNA reads TGCAGTGCCCCGTTAGCGGGAGGGGCAGATACGCAGTATTTT.

This clonotype was recorded many times. V is TRBV5-1 and J is TRBJ1-2; D call uncertain. V lost 0 bases to trimming and J lost 1 base, with 4 bases between them. CDR3 length: 13 amino acids. Germline V lookup: CDR1 SGHRS, CDR2 YFSETQ. The DNA of the CDR3 is TGCGCCAGCAGCTTGGCCTTTAACTATGGCTACACCTTC. Encoded protein: CASSLAFNYGYTF.

This chain connects TRBV15 to TRBJ2-7; unclear D gene. The CDR3 spans 12 residues. Germline V gene data show CDR1 as LNHNV and CDR2 as YYDKDF (reference sequence). In nucleotides, the CDR3 is TGTGCTACCCGCACTTCGAAAGACGAGCAGTACTTC. It codes for CATRTSKDEQYF.

The chain has TRBV20-1 and TRBJ2-3; D possibly matches TRBD1 or TRBD2 (5 bases each). The CDR3 has 16 amino acids. Trimming cost V 0 bases and J 1 base, with 14 bases left between them. Germline V gives CDR1 DFQATT, CDR2 SNEGSKA (reference sequence). The CDR3 is CSAREGEAVGTDTQYF. CDR3 nucleotide sequence: TGCAGTGCTAGAGAGGGGGAAGCGGTTGGCACAGATACGCAGTATTTT.

This clonotype was seen at least ten times. DNA for the CDR3: TGTGCCAGGACCTACCGGGACAGGGTGATCTACGAGCAGTACTTC. The encoded protein is CARTYRDRVIYEQYF. This chain connects TRBV19 to TRBJ2-7, with 9 bases matching TRBD1. Losses at the gene ends were 9 bases for V and 3 bases for J; bases not matched to a gene: 12. This CDR3 is 15 amino acids long. The germline V gene has CDR1 LNHDA and CDR2 SQIVND (reference sequence). The full variable domain, completed using reference TRBV19 and TRBJ2-7, is DGGITQSPKYLFRKEGQNVTLSCEQNLNHDAMYWYRQDPGQGLRLIYYSQIVNDFQKGDIAEGYSVSREKKESFPLTVTSAQKNPTAFYLCARTYRDRVIYEQYFGPGTRLTVT.

This clonotype appeared many times. CDR3 coding DNA: TGTGCCAGTAGTATAGGGAGTCAGGGGCACACTGAAGCTTTCTTT. It yields the protein CASSIGSQGHTEAFF. The rearrangement uses TRBV19 and TRBJ1-1; D is possibly TRBD1 (6 bases). The V gene lost 1 base and the J gene lost 3 bases, with 12 bases spanning the gap. The V gene's germline CDR1 is LNHDA and CDR2 SQIVND (reference sequence). The CDR3 is 15 residues long.

Ten or more counts support this clonotype. The gene calls are TRBV7-6 and TRBJ1-2; 8 bases line up with TRBD1. With V trimmed by 1 base and J by 4 bases, 2 bases remained unmatched. This CDR3 has 14 amino acids. Germline V gene lookup returns CDR1 SGHVS and CDR2 FNYEAQ. This CDR3 reads CASSLGTGTYGYTF. In DNA form, the CDR3 reads TGTGCCAGCAGCTTAGGGACAGGGACCTATGGCTACACCTTC.

The table lists this clonotype with many counts. CDR3: CSAHWTGPEAFF. CDR3 bases: TGCAGTGCTCACTGGACTGGACCTGAAGCTTTCTTT. The V call is TRBV20-1, the J call TRBJ1-1; D is unclear. V was shortened by 5 bases and J by 6 bases, with 13 bases between the two germline ends. The CDR3 runs to 12 residues. Germline V gives CDR1 DFQATT, CDR2 SNEGSKA (reference sequence).

The sample holds a few counts of this clonotype. This could be a read error, since a much larger clone is one nucleotide away. The gene calls are TRBV7-2 and TRBJ2-5, with unresolved D. V shed 2 bases and J shed 7 bases, with 11 bases lying between them. Germline CDR1 is SGHTA and CDR2 is FQGNSA. The CDR3 spans 13 residues. CDR3: CASSLRGGGTQYF. Written as DNA, the CDR3 is TGTGCCAGCAGCTTAAGAGGCGGTGGGACCCAGTACTTC. Complete variable domain (other parts from reference TRBV7-2 and TRBJ2-5): GAGVSQSPSNKVTEKGKDVELRCDPISGHTALYWYRQSLGQGLEFLIYFQGNSAPDKSGLPSDRFSAERTGGSVSTLTIQRTQQEDSAVYLCASSLRGGGTQYFGPGTRLLVL.

This sequence joins TRBV7-2 and TRBJ1-2, with a weak D call TRBD1 (5 bases). The CDR3 sequence is 13 residues long. V was shortened by 2 bases and J by 13 bases, with 17 bases between the two germline ends. Germline V lookup: CDR1 SGHTA, CDR2 FQGNSA. This CDR3 is CASSLLRPGPRTF. CDR3 nucleotides: TGTGCCAGCAGCTTATTGCGCCCGGGGCCCCGCACCTTC.

The chain links TRBV3-1 to TRBJ2-7; D gene unclear. The CDR3 spans 13 residues. Germline-derived CDR1 and CDR2 are LGHDT and YNNKEL (reference sequence). V was trimmed by 1 base and J by 1 base, leaving 5 bases between them. CDR3 nucleotide sequence: TGTGCCAGCAGCCAAGCTCTATCCTACGAGCAGTACTTC. It is translated as CASSQALSYEQYF.

This clonotype was seen many times. The CDR3: CASSIVRGAEGYTF. The CDR3 DNA reads TGTGCCAGTAGTATAGTCCGGGGGGCGGAAGGCTACACCTTC. This chain uses TRBV19 with TRBJ1-2, with D possibly being TRBD1 (6 bases). Germline lookup yields CDR1 LNHDA and CDR2 SQIVND (reference sequence). V was shortened by 1 base and J by 8 bases, with 14 bases between the two germline ends. The CDR3 totals 14 residues. Full variable domain (remainder filled in from reference TRBV19 and TRBJ1-2): DGGITQSPKYLFRKEGQNVTLSCEQNLNHDAMYWYRQDPGQGLRLIYYSQIVNDFQKGDIAEGYSVSREKKESFPLTVTSAQKNPTAFYLCASSIVRGAEGYTFGSGTRLTVV.

At least ten counts were recorded for this clonotype. The chain recombines TRBV20-1 with TRBJ1-5; D unclear. The germline V and J ends were trimmed by 3 bases and 6 bases, with 18 bases remaining between them. The CDR3 loop spans 15 amino acids. Germline V lookup: CDR1 DFQATT, CDR2 SNEGSKA (reference sequence). Here the CDR3 reads CSASFSQDVSQPQHF. CDR3 DNA sequence: TGCAGTGCTAGTTTTTCCCAGGATGTGAGTCAGCCCCAGCATTTT.

This chain uses TRBV10-2 with TRBJ2-3, with no clear D. Germline V gene lookup returns CDR1 WSHSY and CDR2 SAAADI. The CDR3 runs to 13 residues. V lost 4 bases and J lost 4, with 9 bases in between. CDR3 sequence (DNA): TGCGCCAGCAGTGTTCGTTTTGCAGATACGCAGTATTTT. Translating gives CASSVRFADTQYF.